This T cell receptor (beta chain) was identified in a study of cytomegalovirus exposure and HLA in healthy donors. Across the study: Falling in the Caucasian-associated ancestry cluster were about 82% of 398 genotyped donors. Study results and limitations: Researchers catalogued about 150 TCR beta chains as cytomegalovirus-associated. A later analysis found common viral pathogens apparently linked to several of the most significant clusters.

PCR involved 60 Vbeta and 13 Jbeta primers. Using immunoSEQ multiplex PCR, the repertoire was profiled, and TCRdb retains in-frame clones only, with some absent. The sample has about 150,000 clones, roughly three quarters seen once. To note about this clone: Its antigen is currently unknown.

The sequenced sample was PBMCs. This TCR derives from a human donor in good health.

The CDR3 reads CASSPQGWSQETQYF. The CDR3 DNA sequence: TGTGCCAGCAGTCCCCAGGGGTGGAGCCAAGAGACCCAGTACTTC. The chain is built from TRBV13 and TRBJ2-5; a possible D gene is TRBD1 (6 bases). This CDR3 is 15 amino acids long. Trimming cost V 6 bases and J 1 base, with 15 bases left between them. The germline V gene encodes CDR1 PRHDT and CDR2 FYEKMQ (reference sequence). The full variable domain, rest sourced from reference TRBV13 and TRBJ2-5, is AAGVIQSPRHLIKEKRETATLKCYPIPRHDTVYWYQQGPGQDPQFLISFYEKMQSDKGSIPDRFSAQQFSDYHSELNMSSLELGDSALYFCASSPQGWSQETQYFGPGTRLLVL.